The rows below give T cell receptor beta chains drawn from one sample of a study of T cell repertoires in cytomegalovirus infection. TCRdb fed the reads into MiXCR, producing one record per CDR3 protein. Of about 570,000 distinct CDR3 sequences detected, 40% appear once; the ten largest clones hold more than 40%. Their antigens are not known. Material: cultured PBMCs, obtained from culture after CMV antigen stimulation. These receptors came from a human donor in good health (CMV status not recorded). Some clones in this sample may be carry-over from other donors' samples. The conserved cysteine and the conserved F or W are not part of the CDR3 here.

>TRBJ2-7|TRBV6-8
ASRPPSGTGVHEQY
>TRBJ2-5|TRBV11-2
ASNSGRRGTQY
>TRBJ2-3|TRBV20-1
SASRARGATDTQY
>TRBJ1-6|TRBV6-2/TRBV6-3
ASSRGSLSSSPLH
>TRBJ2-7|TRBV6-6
ASSYSIEQY
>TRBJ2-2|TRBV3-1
ASSQRGGGGELF
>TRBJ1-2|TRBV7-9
ASSRRTDNYGYT
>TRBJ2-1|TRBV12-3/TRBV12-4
ASRRGRSGGGPSGEQF
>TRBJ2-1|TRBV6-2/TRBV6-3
ASSYYPDSEQF
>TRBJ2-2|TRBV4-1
ASSQRGGGGVVGELF